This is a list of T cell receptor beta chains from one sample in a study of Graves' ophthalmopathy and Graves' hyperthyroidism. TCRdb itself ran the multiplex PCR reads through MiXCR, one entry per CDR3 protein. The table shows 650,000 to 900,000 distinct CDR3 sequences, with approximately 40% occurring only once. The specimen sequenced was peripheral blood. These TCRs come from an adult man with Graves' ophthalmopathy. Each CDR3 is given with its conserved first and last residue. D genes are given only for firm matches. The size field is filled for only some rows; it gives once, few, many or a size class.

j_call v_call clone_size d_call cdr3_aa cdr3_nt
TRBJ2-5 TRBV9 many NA CASSVEGEQETQYF TGTGCCAGCAGCGTAGAGGGGGAACAAGAGACCCAGTACTTC
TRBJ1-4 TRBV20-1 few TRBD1 CSARPRTGIEKLFF TGCAGTGCTAGACCCCGGACAGGGATTGAAAAACTGTTTTTT
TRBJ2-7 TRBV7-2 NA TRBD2 CASSSFGGGEQYF TGTGCCAGCAGCTCCTTTGGGGGGGGCGAGCAGTACTTC
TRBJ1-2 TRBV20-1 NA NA CSARIQQNYGYTF TGCAGTGCTAGGATTCAGCAGAACTATGGCTACACCTTC
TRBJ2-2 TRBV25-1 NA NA CASSESRRELFF TGTGCCAGCAGTGAATCGCGTAGGGAGCTGTTTTTT
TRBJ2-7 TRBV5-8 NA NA CASRDLEGEQYF TGTGCCAGCAGAGACTTGGAAGGGGAGCAGTACTTC
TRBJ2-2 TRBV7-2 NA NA CASSSLDTGELFF TGTGCCAGCAGCTCACTGGACACCGGGGAGCTGTTTTTT
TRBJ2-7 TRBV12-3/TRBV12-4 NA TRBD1 CASRQGQGAGEQYF TGTGCCAGCAGGCAGGGACAGGGGGCGGGGGAGCAGTACTTC
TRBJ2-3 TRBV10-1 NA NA CASSVGGEADTQYF TGCGCCAGCAGTGTGGGAGGTGAGGCCGATACGCAGTATTTT
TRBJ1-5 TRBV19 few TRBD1 CASSTPRQGSNQPQHF TGTGCCAGTAGTACCCCTCGACAGGGTAGCAATCAGCCCCAGCATTTT
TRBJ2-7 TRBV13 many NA CASRGRGTSEQYF TGTGCCAGCAGGGGTAGGGGAACGAGTGAGCAGTACTTC
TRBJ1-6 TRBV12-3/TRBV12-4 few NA CASNRAAYNSPLHF TGTGCCAGCAACCGGGCAGCCTATAATTCACCCCTCCACTTT
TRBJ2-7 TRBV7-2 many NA CASSFLFDQGAYEQYF TGTGCCAGCAGCTTCCTCTTCGACCAGGGCGCCTACGAGCAGTACTTC
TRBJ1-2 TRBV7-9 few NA CASSLPTGSPSYTF TGTGCCAGCAGCTTGCCGACAGGATCCCCGAGCTACACCTTC
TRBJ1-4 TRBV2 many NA CASSGIGTFGEKLFF TGTGCCAGCAGTGGGATCGGAACGTTCGGTGAAAAACTGTTTTTT
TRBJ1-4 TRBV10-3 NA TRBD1 CASRGGTGIATNEKLFF TGTGCCAGCAGAGGGGGGACAGGTATTGCAACTAATGAAAAACTGTTTTTT
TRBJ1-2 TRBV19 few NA CASSPVGEHMVSGYTF TGTGCCAGTAGTCCCGTCGGAGAACACATGGTTTCGGGCTACACCTTC
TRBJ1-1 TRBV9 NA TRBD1 CASSVGTGLNTEAFF TGTGCCAGCAGCGTAGGGACAGGGTTGAACACTGAAGCTTTCTTT
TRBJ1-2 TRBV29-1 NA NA CSVEGGRGYTF TGCAGCGTTGAAGGGGGTCGGGGCTACACCTTC
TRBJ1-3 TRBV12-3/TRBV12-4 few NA CASSLDASSGNTIYF TGTGCCAGCAGTTTAGACGCGAGCTCTGGAAACACCATATATTTT
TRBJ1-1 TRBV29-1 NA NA CSYLDRLNTEAFF TGCAGCTATCTAGACAGGCTGAACACTGAAGCTTTCTTT
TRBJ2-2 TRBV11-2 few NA CASSVPGYPTGELFF TGTGCCAGCAGCGTCCCGGGATATCCAACCGGGGAGCTGTTTTTT